The 26 T cell receptor beta chains listed next were all sequenced from one sample in a study of T cell repertoires in cytomegalovirus infection. TCRdb recomputed calls from the reads with MiXCR, one row per CDR3 protein. The data hold just under 300,000 distinct CDR3 sequences, with around 10% observed a single time. Material for sequencing was PBMCs. The receptors stem from a human donor in good health (CMV status not recorded). Some clones in this sample may be carry-over from other donors' samples.

This clonotype was seen at least ten times. V usage is TRBV28 and J usage is TRBJ1-2; the match to TRBD1 covers 9 bases. This CDR3 region has 14 residues. J lost 4 bases, V lost 6 bases, and 6 bases had no gene match. CDR1 MDHEN and CDR2 SYDVKM come from the germline V gene. CDR3 sequence: CASSQGQGLYGYTF. The CDR3 DNA reads TGTGCCAGCAGCCAGGGACAGGGACTCTATGGCTACACCTTC.

The rearrangement uses TRBV28 and TRBJ1-5; 7 nucleotides match TRBD1. Germline CDR1 MDHEN, CDR2 SYDVKM. V was pared by 4 bases and J by 11 bases, with 8 bases of the junction left unmatched. The CDR3 has 13 residues. The CDR3 nucleotides read TGTGCCAGCAGTTACAGGGGTCCGGGGGCCCAGCATTTT. Translated, it gives CASSYRGPGAQHF.

This clonotype was observed many times. The chain combines TRBV6-2 or TRBV6-3 with TRBJ2-1; D is uncertain. The CDR3 loop spans 17 amino acids. Per the germline V gene, CDR1 is MNHEY and CDR2 is SVGEGT. Between the trimmed V and J ends, which lost 0 bases and 3 bases, there was a span of 15 bases. In DNA, the CDR3 is TGTGCCAGCAGTTACTCGTCGACTCCGAGGAACTACAATGAGCAGTTCTTC. It encodes CASSYSSTPRNYNEQFF.

This clonotype was seen repeatedly, ten times or more. This chain joins TRBV20-1 and TRBJ2-1; D is uncertain. The CDR3 length is 15 residues. V lost 4 bases, J lost 4 bases, and 17 bases lay in between. Per the germline V gene, CDR1 is DFQATT and CDR2 is SNEGSKA (reference sequence). The CDR3 here is CSAMVSRKIYNEQFF. As DNA, the CDR3 is TGCAGTGCTATGGTCTCGAGGAAGATATACAATGAGCAGTTCTTC.

V gene TRBV6-8 combines with J gene TRBJ2-5; 12 positions agree with TRBD2. This CDR3 contains 16 residues. Germline V lookup: CDR1 MNHGY, CDR2 SAAAGT. V trimming: 5 bases; J trimming: 5 bases; junction bases outside the gene matches: 9. CDR3 region: CASSPASGGAMETQYF. CDR3 nucleotides: TGTGCCAGCAGTCCAGCTAGCGGGGGGGCCATGGAGACCCAGTACTTC.

This chain uses TRBV10-3 with TRBJ1-5; 7 bases are shared with TRBD1. CDR3 size: 14 residues. CDR1 is ENHRY and CDR2 is SYGVKD in the germline V gene. V shed 3 bases, J shed 6 bases, and the junction held 5 bases outside the gene matches. The CDR3 sequence is CAISDVGGRQPQHF. The CDR3 bases are TGTGCCATCAGTGATGTAGGGGGCCGTCAGCCCCAGCATTTT.

There are many counts of this clonotype. The V gene is TRBV7-2, the J gene TRBJ2-1; D is ambiguous. The germline V gene encodes CDR1 SGHTA and CDR2 FQGNSA. This CDR3 is 11 amino acids long. Deletions cut 4 bases from V and 10 bases from J, with 8 bases between. As DNA, the CDR3 is TGTGCCAGCAGCTCGTATGAAGAGCAGTTCTTC. It yields the protein CASSSYEEQFF.

As to this clonotype: This may arise from a read error, as a much more abundant clone is one base away. The chain recombines TRBV11-3 with TRBJ2-3; D is perhaps TRBD2 (6 bases). The CDR3 runs to 14 residues. Germline values: CDR1 SGHNT, CDR2 YENEEA. The CDR3 region has the DNA TGTGCCAGCAGCCTCCGACTAGGCGTTGATACGCGGTATTTT. The encoded protein is CASSLRLGVDTRYF.

This clonotype was recorded at least ten times. The chain links TRBV5-1 to TRBJ2-3, with D hard to call. This CDR3 comprises 15 residues. With 0 bases removed from V and 2 bases from J, the gap between germline ends came to 10 bases. Germline V lookup: CDR1 SGHRS, CDR2 YFSETQ. Here the CDR3 reads CASSLGAAYTDTQYF. The CDR3 DNA reads as TGCGCCAGCAGCTTGGGGGCGGCCTACACAGATACGCAGTATTTT.

In this sample, this clonotype turned up many times. The chain has TRBV28 and TRBJ2-3; weak D call: TRBD2 (5 bases). V gave up 6 bases and J gave up 11 bases, with 15 bases separating them. The germline CDR1 and CDR2 sequences are MDHEN and SYDVKM. This CDR3 contains 12 residues. The CDR3 sequence is CASRARALRQYF. CDR3 sequence (DNA): TGTGCCAGCAGGGCGCGGGCCCTGAGGCAGTATTTT.

This clonotype has a count of ten or more. The CDR3: CASSSSDRGGTQYF. As DNA, the CDR3 is TGTGCCAGCAGTAGCTCGGACAGGGGAGGGACCCAGTACTTC. The chain employs TRBV6-1 and TRBJ2-5, with TRBD1 matching 9 bases. CDR1 is MNHNS, CDR2 SASEGT, per germline. This CDR3 comprises 14 residues. V gave up 5 bases and J gave up 7 bases; unmatched junction bases: 8.

This clonotype was seen at least ten times. The rearrangement links TRBV7-2 to TRBJ1-1; no firm D call. Germline CDR1 is SGHTA and CDR2 is FQGNSA. Trimming cost V 2 bases and J 3 bases, with 10 bases left between them. CDR3 length: 14 residues. This chain's CDR3 is CASSLQAGDTEAFF. CDR3 DNA sequence: TGTGCCAGCAGCTTACAGGCCGGGGACACTGAAGCTTTCTTT.

This clonotype was counted only a few times. The chain links TRBV5-1 to TRBJ2-1; D is undetermined. This CDR3 comprises 15 residues. Germline CDR1 and CDR2: SGHRS and YFSETQ. V was shortened by 0 bases and J by 0 bases, with 7 bases between the two germline ends. The CDR3, as DNA: TGCGCCAGCAGCTTGGATAGGACCTCCTACAATGAGCAGTTCTTC. This codes for CASSLDRTSYNEQFF. Variable domain in full (rest from reference TRBV5-1 and TRBJ2-1): KAGVTQTPRYLIKTRGQQVTLSCSPISGHRSVSWYQQTPGQGLQFLFEYFSETQRNKGNFPGRFSGRQFSNSRSEMNVSTLELGDSALYLCASSLDRTSYNEQFFGPGTRLTVL.

This clonotype was seen many times. The rearrangement joins TRBV7-2 to TRBJ2-3, with D maybe TRBD1 (5 bases). This CDR3 spans 11 amino acids. The germline gives CDR1 SGHTA, CDR2 FQGNSA. Deletions cut 4 bases from V and 9 bases from J, with 8 bases between. The CDR3 sequence is CASSSGHTQYF. The CDR3 nucleotides read TGTGCCAGCAGCTCCGGACACACGCAGTATTTT. The full variable domain, completed using reference TRBV7-2 and TRBJ2-3, is GAGVSQSPSNKVTEKGKDVELRCDPISGHTALYWYRQSLGQGLEFLIYFQGNSAPDKSGLPSDRFSAERTGGSVSTLTIQRTQQEDSAVYLCASSSGHTQYFGPGTRLTVL.

In its sample, this clonotype was seen many times. This chain joins TRBV7-2 and TRBJ2-1; 11 bases map to TRBD2. Per the germline V gene, CDR1 is SGHTA and CDR2 is FQGNSA. The V segment lost 4 bases and the J segment 4 bases; nucleotides outside the gene matches: 6. The CDR3 sequence is 16 residues long. The CDR3 spells CASSSPSGGKYNEQFF. The CDR3, as DNA: TGTGCCAGCAGCTCCCCTAGCGGGGGGAAATACAATGAGCAGTTCTTC.

This clonotype was recorded many times. The J gene is TRBJ2-6, the V gene TRBV5-6; TRBD2 matches 8 bases. Germline V gives CDR1 SGHDT, CDR2 YYEEEE. CDR3 length: 18 residues. The J segment lost 1 base and the V segment lost 2 bases, leaving 8 bases of the junction unmatched. The CDR3 region is CASSLRLTGGSGANVLTF. CDR3 DNA: TGTGCCAGCAGCTTACGACTTACGGGAGGGTCTGGGGCCAACGTCCTGACTTTC.

This clonotype has more than one count but fewer than ten. This chain uses TRBV20-1 with TRBJ1-1; 8 bases match TRBD1. Germline assignment: CDR1 DFQATT and CDR2 SNEGSKA (reference sequence). The CDR3 is 12 amino acids. The junction had 9 bases not matched to a gene; V was cut back by 4 bases and J by 11 bases. The CDR3, as DNA: TGCAGTGCTATTCGGACAGGGAGCAGCGCTTTCTTT. Amino acids: CSAIRTGSSAFF.

This clonotype was counted ten times or more. The V gene is TRBV14, the J gene TRBJ1-2; no clear D. The CDR3 is 14 residues long. Per the germline V gene, CDR1 is SGHDN and CDR2 is FVKESK. The V end was cut by 4 bases, the J end by 2 bases, with 11 bases between. The chain's CDR3 is CASSPLGFNYGYTF. CDR3 in DNA: TGTGCCAGCAGCCCCTTGGGGTTCAACTATGGCTACACCTTC. Based on the CDR3 plus reference TRBV14 and TRBJ1-2, the full variable domain is EAGVTQFPSHSVIEKGQTVTLRCDPISGHDNLYWYRRVMGKEIKFLLHFVKESKQDESGMPNNRFLAERTGGTYSTLKVQPAELEDSGVYFCASSPLGFNYGYTFGSGTRLTVV.

This clonotype was detected ten times or more. This chain's CDR3 is CASSLEGGKNTEAFF. The CDR3 region has the DNA TGTGCCAGCAGCTTGGAAGGGGGCAAGAACACTGAAGCTTTCTTT. The V and J genes are TRBV5-6 and TRBJ1-1; TRBD1 agrees at 7 bases. Germline V gene lookup returns CDR1 SGHDT and CDR2 YYEEEE. CDR3 size: 15 residues. Trimming took 0 bases from V and 1 from J; bases not matched to a gene: 3.

This clonotype was recorded a few times. V and J are TRBV7-9 and TRBJ2-3; 10 bases line up with TRBD1. V shed 9 bases, J shed 3 bases, and the junction held 6 bases outside the gene matches. Looked up from germline, CDR1 is SEHNR and CDR2 is FQNEAQ (reference sequence). This CDR3 contains 14 residues. In nucleotides, the CDR3 is TGTGCCAGTGCCCGGGACAGGGGAACAGATACGCAGTATTTT. It yields the protein CASARDRGTDTQYF. Looking up the rest from reference TRBV7-9 and TRBJ2-3 gives the full variable domain: DTGVSQNPRHKITKRGQNVTFRCDPISEHNRLYWYRQTLGQGPEFLTYFQNEAQLEKSRLLSDRFSAERPKGSFSTLEIQRTEQGDSAMYLCASARDRGTDTQYFGPGTRLTVL.

The V call is TRBV20-1, the J call TRBJ2-2, with TRBD2 matching over 9 bases. Per germline, CDR1 DFQATT and CDR2 SNEGSKA (reference sequence). CDR3 length: 15 amino acids. V shed 1 base, J shed 7 bases, and the junction held 7 bases outside the gene matches. In nucleotides, the CDR3 is TGCAGTGCTAGAGCAGGCGGGGGGGCCGTCGGGGAGCTGTTTTTT. This gives the protein CSARAGGGAVGELFF.

This clonotype was picked up many times. The rearrangement uses TRBV2 and TRBJ2-5, with TRBD2 matching over 7 bases. Germline lookup yields CDR1 SNHLY and CDR2 FYNNEI. The CDR3 has 14 residues. J was trimmed by 5 bases and V by 5 bases; bases with no gene match: 8. CDR3 amino acids: CASSRLAWAETQYF. DNA of the CDR3: TGTGCCAGCAGTAGACTAGCTTGGGCGGAGACCCAGTACTTC.

This clonotype came up many times. The genes are TRBV6-1 and TRBJ1-1; 9 bases align to TRBD1. The V gene end was trimmed by 7 bases and the J gene end by 5 bases; junction bases not matched to a gene: 5. The CDR3 length is 13 residues. The germline V gene encodes CDR1 MNHNS and CDR2 SASEGT. CDR3 bases: TGTGCCAGCAAGACAGGGGGTTCTACTGAAGCTTTCTTT. Its protein is CASKTGGSTEAFF.

This clonotype was picked up many times. This chain links TRBV12-3 or TRBV12-4 with TRBJ1-5; 7 positions match TRBD1. Germline trimming cut 3 bases from V and 9 bases from J; bases unmatched to any gene: 8. This CDR3 is built from 14 residues. For the CDR3, the DNA is TGTGCCAGCAGTTTCACAGGGGCCAGCGGGCCCCAGCATTTT. Its protein product is CASSFTGASGPQHF.

The table lists this clonotype with many counts. V usage is TRBV6-2 or TRBV6-3 and J usage is TRBJ1-1; D remains unclear. Trimming took 6 bases from V and 6 from J, leaving 14 bases between them. This CDR3 comprises 13 residues. Germline CDR1 is MNHEY and CDR2 is SVGEGT. CDR3 sequence: CASRSSRVAEAFF. The CDR3 bases are TGTGCCAGCAGGTCCAGCCGTGTGGCTGAAGCTTTCTTT.

This clonotype was observed a few times. CDR3 region: CASSTGLAASKETQYF. In nucleotides, the CDR3 is TGTGCCAGCAGTACCGGACTAGCGGCCTCCAAAGAGACCCAGTACTTC. The chain combines TRBV28 with TRBJ2-5; 10 bases align to TRBD2. This CDR3 spans 16 amino acids. CDR1 is MDHEN and CDR2 is SYDVKM in the germline V gene. V trimming: 5 bases; J trimming: 3 bases; junction bases outside the gene matches: 9.